The TCR beta chain described here comes from a study of molecular identifiers for immune sequencing clone quantification. This clonotype has only a few counts. The ends lost 6 bases at V and 5 bases at J; junction bases unmatched: 3. Germline values: CDR1 MNHEY, CDR2 SMNVEV (reference sequence). The CDR3 has 13 amino acids. Using its own MiXCR run on the PCR reads, TCRdb lists one record per CDR3 protein. The sample shows 460,000 or so distinct CDR3 sequences, roughly 24% of them seen only once. The chain uses TRBV27 and TRBJ2-5; TRBD1 matches at 10 bases. This TCR derives from a human donor in good health. Some libraries in this study had Jurkat cell RNA spiked in. Sequencing was performed on naive CD8+ T cells from blood, with Jurkat cell RNA spiked in. Subset denoted: FACS-sorted CD8+CD4-CCR7+CD45RA+ naive T cells. CDR3 nucleotide sequence: TGTGCCAGCAGCGGGACAGGGGCTGAGACCCAGTACTTC. Protein: CASSGTGAETQYF.